These T cell receptor beta chains were read from a single sample in a study of T-cell memory formation after mild COVID-19. MiXCR was run by TCRdb on the 5' RACE reads, yielding one entry per CDR3 protein. The sample contains approximately 150,000 distinct CDR3 sequences, more than 14% of which appear only once. Sequenced sample: PBMCs or a T cell subset sorted from them (not recorded which). These receptors all stem from an adult woman who had mild COVID-19 (a few samples of this study predate the infection). Cell type and time point are not known. Each CDR3 is given with its conserved first and last residue. The D gene is left open where the match is weak. Size is stated for part of the rows, as once, few or many counts, or as a class when the clone is expanded.

TRBJ2-3	.	TRBV29-1	16	.	TGCAGCGTTGAAGATCTCAATGCCCAGTCATGGGATACGCAGTATTTT	CSVEDLNAQSWDTQYF
TRBJ2-7	.	TRBV30	15	.	TGTGCCTGGAGTGTACTGACAGGGGAGGGATACGAGCAGTACTTC	CAWSVLTGEGYEQYF
TRBJ2-2	.	TRBV5-1	15	.	TGCGCCAGCAGCTTGGGACAACCGAACACCGGGGAGCTGTTTTTT	CASSLGQPNTGELFF
TRBJ2-7	.	TRBV12-3/TRBV12-4	13	.	TGTGCCAGCAGTTTAACCGTAGCCTACGAGCAGTACTTC	CASSLTVAYEQYF
TRBJ1-2	few	TRBV5-1	15	TRBD1	TGCGCCAGCAGCCCCCGCGGACAGGGGAACTATGGCTACACCTTC	CASSPRGQGNYGYTF
TRBJ1-2	.	TRBV29-1	12	.	TGCAGCGTTGAAGACAGGGACTATGGCTACACCTTC	CSVEDRDYGYTF
TRBJ2-1	many	TRBV25-1	16	TRBD2	TGTGCCAGCAGACCTGGGGGGGGGAGCTCCTACAATGAGCAGTTCTTC	CASRPGGGSSYNEQFF
TRBJ2-3	.	TRBV27	16	TRBD2	TGTGCCAGCCGGGAGGCGGGAGGGCCGAGGTCAGATACGCAGTATTTT	CASREAGGPRSDTQYF
TRBJ2-1	many	TRBV5-1	15	.	TGCGCCAGCAGCTGGACAGCCAATTCATACAATGAGCAGTTCTTC	CASSWTANSYNEQFF
TRBJ2-3	few	TRBV27	15	.	TGTGCCACATCGCTTAGGACTTCGGCCACAGATACGCAGTATTTT	CATSLRTSATDTQYF
TRBJ2-2	.	TRBV7-3	13	.	TGTGCCAGCAGCCGGGCGGATACCGGGGAGCTGTTTTTT	CASSRADTGELFF
TRBJ2-3	.	TRBV15	14	TRBD2	TGTGCCACCAAAGCGGGAGGGGCCACAGATACGCAGTATTTT	CATKAGGATDTQYF
TRBJ2-3	.	TRBV12-3/TRBV12-4	15	TRBD2	TGTGCCAGCAGTTCGACCCTAGCGGGCGCAGATACGCAGTATTTT	CASSSTLAGADTQYF
TRBJ1-1	.	TRBV19	17	TRBD1	TGTGCCAGTAAATTCGGTTATACCACAGGGGCGAACACTGAAGCTTTCTTT	CASKFGYTTGANTEAFF
TRBJ2-5	.	TRBV20-1	14	.	TGCAGTGCTCGAACTCTAGTGACTGGGGAGACCCAGTACTTC	CSARTLVTGETQYF
TRBJ2-1	few	TRBV29-1	15	.	TGCAGCGTTGCCCGGGACACCACTACGGGCAATGAGCAGTTCTTC	CSVARDTTTGNEQFF
TRBJ2-2	.	TRBV21-1	19	.	TGTGCCAGCAGCAAAGTGGAATGGGGCCTCCACGCGAACACCGGGGAGCTGTTTTTT	CASSKVEWGLHANTGELFF
TRBJ2-5	.	TRBV7-2	15	.	TGTGCCAGCAGCTTAGGTGTGGGGTTTCAAGAGACCCAGTACTTC	CASSLGVGFQETQYF
TRBJ1-2	.	TRBV20-1	13	.	TGCAGTGCTAGAAGTCGGGAGAACTATGGCTACACCTTC	CSARSRENYGYTF
TRBJ2-3	few	TRBV5-1	13	.	TGCGCCAGCAGCTCGACCCTCACAGATACGCAGTATTTT	CASSSTLTDTQYF